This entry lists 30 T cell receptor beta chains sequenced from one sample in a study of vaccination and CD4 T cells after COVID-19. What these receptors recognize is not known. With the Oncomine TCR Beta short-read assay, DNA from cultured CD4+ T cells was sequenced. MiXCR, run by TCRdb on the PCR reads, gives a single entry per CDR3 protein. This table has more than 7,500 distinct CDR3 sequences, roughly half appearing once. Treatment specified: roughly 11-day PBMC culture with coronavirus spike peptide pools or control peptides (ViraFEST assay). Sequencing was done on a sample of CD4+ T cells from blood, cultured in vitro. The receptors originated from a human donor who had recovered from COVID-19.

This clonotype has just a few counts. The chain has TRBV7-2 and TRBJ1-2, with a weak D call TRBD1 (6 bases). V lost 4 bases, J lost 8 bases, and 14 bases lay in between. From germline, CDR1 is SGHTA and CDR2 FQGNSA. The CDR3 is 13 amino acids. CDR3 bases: TGTGCCAGCAGCTCCTCCGGGGGGCTAGGCTACACCTTC. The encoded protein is CASSSSGGLGYTF. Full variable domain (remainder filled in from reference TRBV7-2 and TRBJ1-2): GAGVSQSPSNKVTEKGKDVELRCDPISGHTALYWYRQSLGQGLEFLIYFQGNSAPDKSGLPSDRFSAERTGGSVSTLTIQRTQQEDSAVYLCASSSSGGLGYTFGSGTRLTVV.

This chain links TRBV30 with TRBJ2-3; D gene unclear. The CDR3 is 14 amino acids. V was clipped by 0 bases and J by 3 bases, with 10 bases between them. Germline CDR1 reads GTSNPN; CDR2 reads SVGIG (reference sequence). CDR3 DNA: TGTGCCTGGAGTGTAGGACCAACAACAGATACGCAGTATTTT. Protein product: CAWSVGPTTDTQYF.

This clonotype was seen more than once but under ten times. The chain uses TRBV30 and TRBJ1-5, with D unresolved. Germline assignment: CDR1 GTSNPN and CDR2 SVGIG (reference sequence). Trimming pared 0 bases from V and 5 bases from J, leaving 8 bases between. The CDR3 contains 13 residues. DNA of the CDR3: TGTGCCTGGAGTGTCTCGGGTTATCAGCCCCAGCATTTT. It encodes CAWSVSGYQPQHF.

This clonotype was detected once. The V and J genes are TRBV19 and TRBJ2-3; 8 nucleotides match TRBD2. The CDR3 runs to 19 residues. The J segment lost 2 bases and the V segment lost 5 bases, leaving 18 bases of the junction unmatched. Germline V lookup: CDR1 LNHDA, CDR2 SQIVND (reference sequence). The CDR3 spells CASSPWAAGRGDFTDTQYF. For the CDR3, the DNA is TGTGCCAGTAGTCCCTGGGCGGCAGGGCGGGGGGACTTCACAGATACGCAGTATTTT.

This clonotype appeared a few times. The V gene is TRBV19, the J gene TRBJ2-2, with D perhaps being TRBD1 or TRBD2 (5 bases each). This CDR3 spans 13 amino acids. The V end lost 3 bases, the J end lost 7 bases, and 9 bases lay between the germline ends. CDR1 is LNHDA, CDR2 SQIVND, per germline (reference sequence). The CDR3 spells CASSIWGIGELFF. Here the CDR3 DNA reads TGTGCCAGTAGTATCTGGGGGATCGGGGAGCTGTTTTTT.

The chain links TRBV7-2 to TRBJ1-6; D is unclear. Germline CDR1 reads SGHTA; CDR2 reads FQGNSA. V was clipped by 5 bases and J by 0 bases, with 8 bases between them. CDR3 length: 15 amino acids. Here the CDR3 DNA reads TGTGCCAGCAGCCCCACAGTCTCCTATAATTCACCCCTCCACTTT. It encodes CASSPTVSYNSPLHF.

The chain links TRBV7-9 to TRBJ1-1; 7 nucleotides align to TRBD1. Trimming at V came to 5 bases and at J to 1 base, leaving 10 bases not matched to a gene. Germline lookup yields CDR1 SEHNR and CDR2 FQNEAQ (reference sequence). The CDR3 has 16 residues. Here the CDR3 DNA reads TGTGCCAGCAGCGACCGTGGGACAGCCCGGAACACTGAAGCTTTCTTT. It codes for CASSDRGTARNTEAFF.

In DNA, the CDR3 is TGTGCCAGCAGCTTCCTAGAAGTAGGAAATTCACCCCTCCACTTT. As protein: CASSFLEVGNSPLHF. The V gene is TRBV7-2, the J gene TRBJ1-6; D ambiguous. Looked up from germline, CDR1 is SGHTA and CDR2 is FQGNSA. This CDR3 comprises 15 residues. V was cut by 3 bases and J by 7 bases, with 13 bases left in between.

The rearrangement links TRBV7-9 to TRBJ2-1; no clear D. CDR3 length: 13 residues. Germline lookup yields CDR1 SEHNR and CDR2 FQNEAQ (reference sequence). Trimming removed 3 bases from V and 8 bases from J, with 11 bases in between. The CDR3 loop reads CASSFTPRDEQFF. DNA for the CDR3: TGTGCCAGCAGCTTTACCCCTCGGGATGAGCAGTTCTTC.

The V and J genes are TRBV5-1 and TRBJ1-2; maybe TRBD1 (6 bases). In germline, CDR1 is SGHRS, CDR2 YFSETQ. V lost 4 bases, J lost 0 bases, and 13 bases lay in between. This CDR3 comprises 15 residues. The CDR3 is CASSISGETNYGYTF. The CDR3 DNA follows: TGCGCCAGCAGCATATCAGGGGAAACTAACTATGGCTACACCTTC.

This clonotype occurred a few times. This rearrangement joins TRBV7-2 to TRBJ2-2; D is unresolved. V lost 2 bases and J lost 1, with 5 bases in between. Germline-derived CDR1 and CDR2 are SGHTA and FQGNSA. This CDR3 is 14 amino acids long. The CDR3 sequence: CASSLLGNTGELFF. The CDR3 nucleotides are TGTGCCAGCAGCTTACTGGGGAACACCGGGGAGCTGTTTTTT.

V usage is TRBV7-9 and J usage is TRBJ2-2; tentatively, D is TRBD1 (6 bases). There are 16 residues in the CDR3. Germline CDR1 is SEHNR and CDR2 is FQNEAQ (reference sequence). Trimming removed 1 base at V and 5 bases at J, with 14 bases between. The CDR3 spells CASSLVGLTGTGELFF. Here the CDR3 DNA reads TGTGCCAGCAGCTTAGTAGGACTTACAGGGACCGGGGAGCTGTTTTTT.

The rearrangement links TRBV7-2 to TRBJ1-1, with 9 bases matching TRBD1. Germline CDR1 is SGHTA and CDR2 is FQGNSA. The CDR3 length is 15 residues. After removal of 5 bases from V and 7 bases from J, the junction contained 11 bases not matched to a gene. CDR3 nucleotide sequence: TGTGCCAGCAGCCAACAGGGGGCCCAGCGAAGTGAAGCTTTCTTT. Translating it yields CASSQQGAQRSEAFF.

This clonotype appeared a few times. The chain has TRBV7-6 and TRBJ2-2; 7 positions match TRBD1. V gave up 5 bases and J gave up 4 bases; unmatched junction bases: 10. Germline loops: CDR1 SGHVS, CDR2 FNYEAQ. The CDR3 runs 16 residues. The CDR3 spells CASSLMTGRSTGELFF. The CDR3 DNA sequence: TGTGCCAGCAGCCTGATGACAGGGAGAAGCACCGGGGAGCTGTTTTTT.

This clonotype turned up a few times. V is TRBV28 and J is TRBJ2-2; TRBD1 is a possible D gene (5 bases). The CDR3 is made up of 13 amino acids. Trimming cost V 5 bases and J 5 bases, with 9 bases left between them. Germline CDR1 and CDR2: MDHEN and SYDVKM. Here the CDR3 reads CASSPRVTGELFF. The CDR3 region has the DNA TGTGCCAGCAGTCCCAGGGTAACCGGGGAGCTGTTTTTT.

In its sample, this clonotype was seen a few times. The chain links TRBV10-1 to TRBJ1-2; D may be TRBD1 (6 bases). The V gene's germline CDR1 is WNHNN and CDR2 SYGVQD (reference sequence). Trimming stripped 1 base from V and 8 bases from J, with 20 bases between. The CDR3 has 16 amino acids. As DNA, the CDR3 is TGCGCCAGCAGTGAGTTGAGGATGGGGGCAGGGGACGGCTACACCTTC. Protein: CASSELRMGAGDGYTF.

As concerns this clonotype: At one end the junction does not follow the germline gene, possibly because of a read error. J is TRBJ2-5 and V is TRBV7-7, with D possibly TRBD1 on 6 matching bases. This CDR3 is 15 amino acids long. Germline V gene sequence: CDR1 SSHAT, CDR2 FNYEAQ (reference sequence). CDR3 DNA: TGTGCTAGCAGCCTCCTACAGGGAAACCAAGAGACCCAGTACTTC. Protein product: CASSLLQGNQETQYF.

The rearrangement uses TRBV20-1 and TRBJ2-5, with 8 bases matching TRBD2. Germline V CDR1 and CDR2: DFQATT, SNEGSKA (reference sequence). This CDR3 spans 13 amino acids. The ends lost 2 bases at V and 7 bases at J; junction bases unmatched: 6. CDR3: CSARRSGGGTQYF. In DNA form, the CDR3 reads TGCAGTGCTAGACGCAGCGGGGGAGGGACCCAGTACTTC.

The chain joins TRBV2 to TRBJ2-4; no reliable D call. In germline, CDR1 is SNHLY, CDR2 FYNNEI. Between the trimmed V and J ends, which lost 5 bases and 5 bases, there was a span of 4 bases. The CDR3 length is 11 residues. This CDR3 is CASSTQNIQYF. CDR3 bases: TGTGCCAGCAGTACCCAAAACATTCAGTACTTC. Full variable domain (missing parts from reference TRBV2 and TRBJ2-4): EPEVTQTPSHQVTQMGQEVILRCVPISNHLYFYWYRQILGQKVEFLVSFYNNEISEKSEIFDDQFSVERPDGSNFTLKIRSTKLEDSAMYFCASSTQNIQYFGAGTRLSVL.

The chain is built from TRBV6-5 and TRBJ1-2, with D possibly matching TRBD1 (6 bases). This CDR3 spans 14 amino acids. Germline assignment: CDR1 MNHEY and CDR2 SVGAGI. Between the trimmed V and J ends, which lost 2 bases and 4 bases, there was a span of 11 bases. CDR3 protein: CASSYGGRGYGYTF. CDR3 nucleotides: TGTGCCAGCAGTTACGGCGGCAGGGGCTATGGCTACACCTTC.

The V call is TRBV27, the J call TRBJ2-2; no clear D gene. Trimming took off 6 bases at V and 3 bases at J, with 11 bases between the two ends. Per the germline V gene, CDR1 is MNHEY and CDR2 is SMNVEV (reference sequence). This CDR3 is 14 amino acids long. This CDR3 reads CASRVRFHTGELFF. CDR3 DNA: TGTGCCAGCAGGGTCAGGTTCCACACCGGGGAGCTGTTTTTT.

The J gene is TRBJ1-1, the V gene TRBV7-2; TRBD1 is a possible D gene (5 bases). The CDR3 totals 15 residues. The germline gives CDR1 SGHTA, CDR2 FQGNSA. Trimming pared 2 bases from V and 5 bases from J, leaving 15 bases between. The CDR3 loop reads CASSLWGRARTEAFF. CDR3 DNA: TGTGCCAGCAGCTTATGGGGCAGGGCGAGGACTGAAGCTTTCTTT.

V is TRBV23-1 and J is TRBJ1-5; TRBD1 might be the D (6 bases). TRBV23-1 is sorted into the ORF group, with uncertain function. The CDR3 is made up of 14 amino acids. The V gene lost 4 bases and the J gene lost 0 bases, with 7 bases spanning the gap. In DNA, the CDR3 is TGCGCCAGCAGTCCACAGGGTAGCAATCAGCCCCAGCATTTT. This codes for CASSPQGSNQPQHF.

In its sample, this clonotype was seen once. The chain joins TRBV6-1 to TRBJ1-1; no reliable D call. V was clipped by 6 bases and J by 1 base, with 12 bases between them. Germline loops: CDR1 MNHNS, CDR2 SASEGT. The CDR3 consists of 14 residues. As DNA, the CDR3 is TGTGCCAGCAGGTATACCGCCGGGAACACTGAAGCTTTCTTT. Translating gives CASRYTAGNTEAFF.

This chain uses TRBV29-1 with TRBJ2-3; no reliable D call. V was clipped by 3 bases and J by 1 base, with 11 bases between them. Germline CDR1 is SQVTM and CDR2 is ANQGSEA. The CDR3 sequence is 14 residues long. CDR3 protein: CSVEANLGTDTQYF. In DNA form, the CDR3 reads TGCAGCGTTGAGGCGAACCTGGGCACAGATACGCAGTATTTT.

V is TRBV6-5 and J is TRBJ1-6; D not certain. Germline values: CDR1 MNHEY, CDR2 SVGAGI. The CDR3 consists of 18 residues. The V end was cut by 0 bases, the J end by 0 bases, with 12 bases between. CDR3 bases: TGTGCCAGCAGTTACTCAGCGCTTTGGAGCTCCTATAATTCACCCCTCCACTTT. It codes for CASSYSALWSSYNSPLHF.

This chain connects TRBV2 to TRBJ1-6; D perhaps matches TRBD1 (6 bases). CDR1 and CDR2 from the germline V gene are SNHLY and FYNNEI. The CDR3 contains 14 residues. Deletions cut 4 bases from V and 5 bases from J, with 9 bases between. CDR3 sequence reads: CASSGQVDNSPLHF. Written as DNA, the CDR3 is TGTGCCAGCAGTGGACAGGTAGATAATTCACCCCTCCACTTT.

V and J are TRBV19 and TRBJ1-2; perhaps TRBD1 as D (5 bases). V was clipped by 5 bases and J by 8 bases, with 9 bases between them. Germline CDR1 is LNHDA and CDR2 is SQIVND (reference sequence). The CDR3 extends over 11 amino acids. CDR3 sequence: CASSFKGGYTF. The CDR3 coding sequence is TGTGCCAGTAGTTTCAAGGGGGGCTACACCTTC. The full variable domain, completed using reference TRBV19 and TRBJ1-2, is DGGITQSPKYLFRKEGQNVTLSCEQNLNHDAMYWYRQDPGQGLRLIYYSQIVNDFQKGDIAEGYSVSREKKESFPLTVTSAQKNPTAFYLCASSFKGGYTFGSGTRLTVV.

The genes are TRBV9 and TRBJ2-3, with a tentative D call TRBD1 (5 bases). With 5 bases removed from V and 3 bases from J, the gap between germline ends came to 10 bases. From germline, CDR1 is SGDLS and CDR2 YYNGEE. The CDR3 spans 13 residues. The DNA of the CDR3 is TGTGCCAGCAGTCAGGGTCCGACAGATACGCAGTATTTT. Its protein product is CASSQGPTDTQYF.

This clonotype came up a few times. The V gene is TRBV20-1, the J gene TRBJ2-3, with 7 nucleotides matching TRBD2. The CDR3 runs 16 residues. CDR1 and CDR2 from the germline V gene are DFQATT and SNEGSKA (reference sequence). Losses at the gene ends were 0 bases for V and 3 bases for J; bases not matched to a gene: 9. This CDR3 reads CSARDGGGSITDTQYF. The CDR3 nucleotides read TGCAGTGCTAGAGATGGTGGCGGGAGTATAACAGATACGCAGTATTTT.